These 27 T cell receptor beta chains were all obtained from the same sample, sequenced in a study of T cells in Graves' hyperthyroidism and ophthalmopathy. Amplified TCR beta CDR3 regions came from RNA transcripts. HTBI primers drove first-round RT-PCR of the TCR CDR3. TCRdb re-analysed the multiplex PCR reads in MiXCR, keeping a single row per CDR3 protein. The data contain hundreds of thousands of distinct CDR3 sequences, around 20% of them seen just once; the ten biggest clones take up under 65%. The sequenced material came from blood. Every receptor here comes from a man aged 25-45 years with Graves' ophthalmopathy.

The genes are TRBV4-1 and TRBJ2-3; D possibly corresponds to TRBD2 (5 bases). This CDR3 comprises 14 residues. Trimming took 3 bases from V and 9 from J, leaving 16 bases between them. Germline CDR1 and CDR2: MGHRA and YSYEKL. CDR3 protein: CASSQDWDSWTQYF. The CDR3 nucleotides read TGCGCCAGCAGCCAGGACTGGGATTCTTGGACGCAGTATTTT.

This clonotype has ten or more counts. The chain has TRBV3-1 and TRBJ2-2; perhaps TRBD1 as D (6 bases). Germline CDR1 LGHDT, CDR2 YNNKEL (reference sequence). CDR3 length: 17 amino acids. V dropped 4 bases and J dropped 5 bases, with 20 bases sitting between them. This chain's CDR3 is CASSPMPGTKETGELFF. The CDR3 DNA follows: TGTGCCAGCAGCCCAATGCCCGGGACAAAGGAAACCGGGGAGCTGTTTTTT.

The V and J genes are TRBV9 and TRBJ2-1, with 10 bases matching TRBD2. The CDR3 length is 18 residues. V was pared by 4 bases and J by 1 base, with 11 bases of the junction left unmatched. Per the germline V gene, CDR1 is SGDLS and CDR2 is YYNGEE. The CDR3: CASSPQIAGGISYNEQFF. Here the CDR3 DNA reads TGTGCCAGCAGCCCCCAGATAGCGGGAGGCATTTCCTACAATGAGCAGTTCTTC.

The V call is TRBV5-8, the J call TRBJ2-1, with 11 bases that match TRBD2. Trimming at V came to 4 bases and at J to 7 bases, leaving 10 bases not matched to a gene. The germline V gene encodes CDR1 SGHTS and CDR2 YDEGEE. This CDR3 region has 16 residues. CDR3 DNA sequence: TGTGCCAGCAGCCCGCTAGCGGGAGGAGGATTAAATGAGCAGTTCTTC. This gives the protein CASSPLAGGGLNEQFF.

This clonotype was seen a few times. The CDR3 is CASSTRRGWEQYF. As DNA, the CDR3 is TGTGCCAGTAGTACCCGGAGGGGCTGGGAGCAGTACTTC. This chain joins TRBV19 and TRBJ2-7; possible D gene TRBD2, 6 bases. Germline CDR1 and CDR2: LNHDA and SQIVND (reference sequence). Trimming removed 4 bases at V and 7 bases at J, with 14 bases between. The CDR3 spans 13 residues.

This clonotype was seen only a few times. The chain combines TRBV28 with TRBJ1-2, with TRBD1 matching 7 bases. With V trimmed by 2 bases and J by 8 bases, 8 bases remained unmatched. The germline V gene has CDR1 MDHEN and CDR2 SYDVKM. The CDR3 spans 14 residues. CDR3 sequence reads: CASSLATGAGGYTF. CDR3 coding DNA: TGTGCCAGCAGTTTAGCCACAGGGGCCGGGGGCTACACCTTC.

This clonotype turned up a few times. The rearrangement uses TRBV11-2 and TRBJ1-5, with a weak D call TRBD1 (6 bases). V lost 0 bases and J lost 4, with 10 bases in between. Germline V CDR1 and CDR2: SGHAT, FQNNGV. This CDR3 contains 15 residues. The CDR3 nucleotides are TGTGCCAGCAGCTTAGAGGGCAGGGGTAATCAGCCCCAGCATTTT. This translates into CASSLEGRGNQPQHF.

For the CDR3, the DNA is TGTGCCAGCAGTGAAATTGGGACGGGAAGGGGCTACGAGCAGTACTTC. The encoded protein is CASSEIGTGRGYEQYF. The V call is TRBV6-1, the J call TRBJ2-7, with D perhaps given as TRBD1 or TRBD2 (5 bases each). The CDR3 is 16 residues long. The V end lost 2 bases, the J end lost 3 bases, and 17 bases lay between the germline ends. Germline CDR1 is MNHNS and CDR2 is SASEGT.

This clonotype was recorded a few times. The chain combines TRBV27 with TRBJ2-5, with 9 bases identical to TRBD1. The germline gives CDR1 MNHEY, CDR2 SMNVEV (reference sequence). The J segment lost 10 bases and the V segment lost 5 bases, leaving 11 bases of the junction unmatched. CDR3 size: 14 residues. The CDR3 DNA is TGTGCCAGCAGTCCACAGGGGGCGTTCGGTTTCCAGTACTTC. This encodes CASSPQGAFGFQYF.

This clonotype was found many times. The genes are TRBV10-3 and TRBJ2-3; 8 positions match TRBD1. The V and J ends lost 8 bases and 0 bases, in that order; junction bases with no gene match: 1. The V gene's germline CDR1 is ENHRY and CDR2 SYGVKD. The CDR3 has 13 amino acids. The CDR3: CAIGQGSTDTQYF. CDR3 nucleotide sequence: TGTGCCATCGGACAGGGTAGCACAGATACGCAGTATTTT.

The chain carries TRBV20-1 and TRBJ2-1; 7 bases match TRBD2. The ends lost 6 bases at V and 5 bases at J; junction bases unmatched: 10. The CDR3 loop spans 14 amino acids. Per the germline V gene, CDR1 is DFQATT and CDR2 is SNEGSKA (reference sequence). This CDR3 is CSAGGRAGNNEQFF. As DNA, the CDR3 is TGCAGTGCCGGGGGGAGAGCGGGAAACAATGAGCAGTTCTTC.

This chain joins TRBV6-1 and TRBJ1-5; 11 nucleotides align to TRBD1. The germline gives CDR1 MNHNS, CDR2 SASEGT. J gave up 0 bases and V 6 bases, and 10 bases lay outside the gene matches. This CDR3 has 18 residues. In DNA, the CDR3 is TGTGCCAGCAGATTTCCGGGACAGGGGGTGGATAGCAATCAGCCCCAGCATTTT. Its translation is CASRFPGQGVDSNQPQHF.

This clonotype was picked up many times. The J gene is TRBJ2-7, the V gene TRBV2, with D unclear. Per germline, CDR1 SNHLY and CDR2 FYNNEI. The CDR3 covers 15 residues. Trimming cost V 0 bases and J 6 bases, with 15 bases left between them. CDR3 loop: CASSEARRAASEQYF. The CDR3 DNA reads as TGTGCCAGCAGTGAAGCGCGCCGAGCCGCCAGCGAGCAGTACTTC. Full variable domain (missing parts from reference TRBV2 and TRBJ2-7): EPEVTQTPSHQVTQMGQEVILRCVPISNHLYFYWYRQILGQKVEFLVSFYNNEISEKSEIFDDQFSVERPDGSNFTLKIRSTKLEDSAMYFCASSEARRAASEQYFGPGTRLTVT.

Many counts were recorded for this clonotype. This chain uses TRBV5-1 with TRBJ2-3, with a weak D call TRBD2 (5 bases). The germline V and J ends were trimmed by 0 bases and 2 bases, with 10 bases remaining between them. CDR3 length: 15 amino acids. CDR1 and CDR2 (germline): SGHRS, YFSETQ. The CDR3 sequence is CASSLERANTDTQYF. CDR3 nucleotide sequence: TGCGCCAGCAGCTTGGAGAGGGCCAACACAGATACGCAGTATTTT.

The DNA of the CDR3 is TGTGCCAGCGGGTACTACGAGCAGTACTTC. Amino acid sequence: CASGYYEQYF. J is TRBJ2-7 and V is TRBV27, with unresolved D. V was clipped by 8 bases and J by 3 bases, with 5 bases between them. Per germline, CDR1 MNHEY and CDR2 SMNVEV (reference sequence). CDR3 length equals 10 residues.

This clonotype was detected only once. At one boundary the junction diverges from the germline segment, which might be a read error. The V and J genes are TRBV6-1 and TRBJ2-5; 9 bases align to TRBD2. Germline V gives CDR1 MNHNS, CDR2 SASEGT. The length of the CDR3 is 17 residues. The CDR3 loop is CGSSEGYRREGRETQYF. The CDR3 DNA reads TGTGGCAGCAGTGAAGGATATCGGCGGGAGGGCCGGGAGACCCAGTACTTC.

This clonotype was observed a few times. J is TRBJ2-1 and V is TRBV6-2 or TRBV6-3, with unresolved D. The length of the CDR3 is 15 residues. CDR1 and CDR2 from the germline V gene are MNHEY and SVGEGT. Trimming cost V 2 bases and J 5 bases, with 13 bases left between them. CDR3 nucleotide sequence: TGTGCCAGCAGTTACGACCCGCCAGGAGACAATGAGCAGTTCTTC. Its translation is CASSYDPPGDNEQFF.

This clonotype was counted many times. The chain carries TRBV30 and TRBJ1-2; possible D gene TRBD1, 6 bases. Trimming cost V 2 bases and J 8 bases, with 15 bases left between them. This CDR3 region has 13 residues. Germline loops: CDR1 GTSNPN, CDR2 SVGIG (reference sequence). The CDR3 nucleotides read TGTGCCTGGAGTAACTCAGGGGCTTACGGCTACACCTTC. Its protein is CAWSNSGAYGYTF.

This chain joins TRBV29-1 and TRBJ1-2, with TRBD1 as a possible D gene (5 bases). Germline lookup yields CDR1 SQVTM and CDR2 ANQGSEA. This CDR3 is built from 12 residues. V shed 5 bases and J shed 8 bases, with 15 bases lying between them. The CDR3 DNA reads TGCAGCGTTCGACAGAATCCTGGAGGCTACACCTTC. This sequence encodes CSVRQNPGGYTF.

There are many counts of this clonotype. The CDR3 DNA follows: TGTGCCAGCAGCCAATACTTCGGGGAGGGGACTGAAGCTTTCTTT. This translates into CASSQYFGEGTEAFF. The chain combines TRBV16 with TRBJ1-1, with a tentative D call TRBD1 (5 bases). This CDR3 spans 15 amino acids. The ends were cut back, 1 base at V and 5 bases at J, with 14 bases in the middle. Germline V gene sequence: CDR1 KGHSY, CDR2 FQNENV.

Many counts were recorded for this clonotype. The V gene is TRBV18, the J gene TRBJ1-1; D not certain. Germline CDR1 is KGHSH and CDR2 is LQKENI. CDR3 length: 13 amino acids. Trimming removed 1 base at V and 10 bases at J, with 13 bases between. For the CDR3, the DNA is TGTGCCAGCTCACCACAGTTCGGGGAGGGAGCTTTCTTT. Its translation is CASSPQFGEGAFF.

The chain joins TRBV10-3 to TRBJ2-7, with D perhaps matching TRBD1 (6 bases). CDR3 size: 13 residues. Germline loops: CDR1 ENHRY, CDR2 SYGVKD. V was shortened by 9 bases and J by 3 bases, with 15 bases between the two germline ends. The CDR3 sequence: CAMAADSYYEQYF. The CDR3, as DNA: TGTGCCATGGCCGCGGACAGTTACTACGAGCAGTACTTC.

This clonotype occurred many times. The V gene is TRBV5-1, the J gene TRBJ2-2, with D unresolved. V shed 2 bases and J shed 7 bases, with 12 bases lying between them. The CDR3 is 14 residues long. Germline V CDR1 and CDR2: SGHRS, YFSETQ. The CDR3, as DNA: TGCGCCAGCAGCTTTTTCCCGGAAGGCGGGGAGCTGTTTTTT. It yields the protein CASSFFPEGGELFF.

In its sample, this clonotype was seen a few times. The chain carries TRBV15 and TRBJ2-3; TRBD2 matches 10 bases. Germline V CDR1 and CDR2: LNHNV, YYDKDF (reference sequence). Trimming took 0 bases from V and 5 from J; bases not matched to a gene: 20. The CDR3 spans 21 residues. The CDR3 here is CATSRDRTGRSGRPGGDTQYF. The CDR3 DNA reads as TGTGCCACCAGCAGAGATCGGACAGGGCGTAGCGGGAGGCCAGGGGGAGATACGCAGTATTTT.

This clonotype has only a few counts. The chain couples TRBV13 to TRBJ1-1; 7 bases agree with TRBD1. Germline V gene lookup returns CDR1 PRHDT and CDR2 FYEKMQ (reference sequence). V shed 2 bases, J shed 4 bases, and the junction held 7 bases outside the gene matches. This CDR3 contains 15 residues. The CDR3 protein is CASSLRGGGSTEAFF. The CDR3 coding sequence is TGTGCCAGCAGCTTAAGAGGGGGCGGAAGCACTGAAGCTTTCTTT.

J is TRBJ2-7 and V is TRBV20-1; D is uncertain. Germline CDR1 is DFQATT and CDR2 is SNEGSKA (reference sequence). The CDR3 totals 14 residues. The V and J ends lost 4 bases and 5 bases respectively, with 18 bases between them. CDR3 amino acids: CSATDQIEVDEQYF. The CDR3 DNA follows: TGCAGTGCTACTGACCAGATAGAGGTAGACGAGCAGTACTTC.

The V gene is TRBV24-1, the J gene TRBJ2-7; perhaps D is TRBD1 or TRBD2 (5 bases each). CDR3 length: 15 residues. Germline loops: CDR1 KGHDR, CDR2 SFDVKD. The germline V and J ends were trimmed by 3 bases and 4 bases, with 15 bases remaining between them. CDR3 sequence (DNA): TGTGCCACCAGTGATGGAGCCGGGGCCAATTACGAGCAGTACTTC. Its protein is CATSDGAGANYEQYF.